The T cell receptor beta chain under discussion was sequenced for a study of Graves' ophthalmopathy and Graves' hyperthyroidism. RNA served as the template for amplifying TCR beta CDR3 regions. The workflow started with a first-round RT-PCR run with HTBI primers and then moved on to a second-round multiplex PCR. TCRdb re-called the multiplex PCR reads through MiXCR, storing one row per CDR3 protein. The repertoire holds under 800,000 distinct CDR3 sequences, with 22% as singletons. This clonotype was picked up many times. Its antigen is unknown. CDR1 is DFQATT, CDR2 SNEGSKA, per germline (reference sequence). CDR3 length equals 14 residues. V lost 6 bases to trimming and J lost 5 bases, with 19 bases between them. Study results and limitations: Ophthalmopathy progression was predicted with approximately 68% sensitivity and approximately 72% specificity.

Patients were excluded if they had other autoimmune diseases or uncontrolled infections, and likewise if pregnancy or lactation applied. V usage is TRBV20-1 and J usage is TRBJ2-5; D is perhaps TRBD2 (5 bases). The clonotype comes from a woman in her late teens or twenties with stable Graves' hyperthyroidism. Some clones in this sample may be carry-over from other donors' samples. The sample consisted of peripheral blood. CDR3 loop: CSAGGGESLETQYF. CDR3 nucleotide sequence: TGCAGTGCGGGTGGAGGTGAGAGTTTGGAGACCCAGTACTTC.